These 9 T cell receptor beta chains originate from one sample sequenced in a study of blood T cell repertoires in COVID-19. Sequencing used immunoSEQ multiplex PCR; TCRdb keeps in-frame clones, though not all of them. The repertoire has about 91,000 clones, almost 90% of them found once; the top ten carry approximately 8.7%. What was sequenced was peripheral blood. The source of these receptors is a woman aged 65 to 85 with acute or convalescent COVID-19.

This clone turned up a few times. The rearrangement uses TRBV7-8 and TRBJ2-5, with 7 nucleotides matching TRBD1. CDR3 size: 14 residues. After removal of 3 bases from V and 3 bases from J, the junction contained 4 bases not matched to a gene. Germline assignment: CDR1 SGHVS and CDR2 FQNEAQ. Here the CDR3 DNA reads TGTGCCAGCAGCTTTCCCGGGACAGAAGAGACCCAGTACTTC. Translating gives CASSFPGTEETQYF. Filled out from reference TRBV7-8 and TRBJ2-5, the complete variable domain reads GAGVSQSPRYKVAKRGQDVALRCDPISGHVSLFWYQQALGQGPEFLTYFQNEAQLDKSGLPSDRFFAERPEGSVSTLKIQRTQQEDSAVYLCASSFPGTEETQYFGPGTRLLVL.

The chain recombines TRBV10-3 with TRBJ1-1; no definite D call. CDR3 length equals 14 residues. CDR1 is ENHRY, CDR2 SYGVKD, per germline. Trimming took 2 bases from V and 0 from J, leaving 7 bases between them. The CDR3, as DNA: TGTGCCATCAGTGAGAATATTATGAACACTGAAGCTTTCTTT. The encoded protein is CAISENIMNTEAFF.

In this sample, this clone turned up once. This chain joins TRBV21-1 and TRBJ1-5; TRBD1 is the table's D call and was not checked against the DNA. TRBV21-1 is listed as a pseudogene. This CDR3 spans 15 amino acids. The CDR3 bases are TGTGCCAGCAGCACCTACAGGGAGAGCAATCAGCCCCAGCATTTT. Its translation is CASSTYRESNQPQHF.

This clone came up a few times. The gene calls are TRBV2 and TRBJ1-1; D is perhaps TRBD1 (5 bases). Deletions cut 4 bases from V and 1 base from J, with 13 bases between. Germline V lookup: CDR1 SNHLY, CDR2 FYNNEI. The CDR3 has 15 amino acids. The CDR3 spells CASSVLEGWNTEAFF. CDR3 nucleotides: TGTGCCAGCAGTGTCTTGGAGGGGTGGAACACTGAAGCTTTCTTT.

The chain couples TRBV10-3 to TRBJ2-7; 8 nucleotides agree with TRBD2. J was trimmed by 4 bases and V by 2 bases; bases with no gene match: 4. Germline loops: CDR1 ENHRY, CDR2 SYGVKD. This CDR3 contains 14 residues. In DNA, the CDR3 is TGTGCCATCAGTGAGGGGACTAGTCGGTACGAGCAGTACTTC. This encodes CAISEGTSRYEQYF.

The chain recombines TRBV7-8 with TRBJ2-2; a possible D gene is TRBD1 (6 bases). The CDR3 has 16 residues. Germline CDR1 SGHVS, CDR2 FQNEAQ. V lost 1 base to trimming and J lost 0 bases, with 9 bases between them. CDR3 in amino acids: CASSLGTDSNTGELFF. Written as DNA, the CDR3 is TGTGCCAGCAGCTTAGGGACAGATTCGAACACCGGGGAGCTGTTTTTT.

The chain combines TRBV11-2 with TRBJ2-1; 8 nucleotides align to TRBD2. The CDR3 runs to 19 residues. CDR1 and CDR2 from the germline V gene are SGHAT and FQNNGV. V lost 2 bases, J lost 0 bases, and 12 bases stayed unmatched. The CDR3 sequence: CASSLRVMVAGSSYNEQFF. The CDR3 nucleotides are TGTGCCAGCAGCTTACGCGTAATGGTAGCGGGGAGCTCCTACAATGAGCAGTTCTTC.

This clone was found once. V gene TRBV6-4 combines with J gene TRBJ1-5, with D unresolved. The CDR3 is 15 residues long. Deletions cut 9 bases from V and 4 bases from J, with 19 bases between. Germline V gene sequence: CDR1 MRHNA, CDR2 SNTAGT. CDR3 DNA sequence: TGTGCCAGTAGGTGTCGTCAGACTATAAATCAGCCCCAGCATTTT. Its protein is CASRCRQTINQPQHF.

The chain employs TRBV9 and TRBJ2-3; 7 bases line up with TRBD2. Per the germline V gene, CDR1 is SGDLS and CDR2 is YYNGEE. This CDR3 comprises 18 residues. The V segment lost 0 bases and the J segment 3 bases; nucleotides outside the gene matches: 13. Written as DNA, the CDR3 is TGTGCCAGCAGCGTAGATCCCCGCGGGAGAACGGGGACAGATACGCAGTATTTT. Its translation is CASSVDPRGRTGTDTQYF.